This T cell receptor beta chain was obtained from a study of blood T cell repertoires in COVID-19. Study in general: Samples of COVID-19 (acute and convalescent) were obtained from the United States, Italy and Spain. Sources were T cells, B-cell-depleted T cells, or PBMCs; the material itself was cDNA or gDNA.

Per the germline V gene, CDR1 is PRHDT and CDR2 is FYEKMQ (reference sequence). This CDR3 contains 15 residues. The V and J ends lost 4 bases and 2 bases, in that order; junction bases with no gene match: 3. The table came from immunoSEQ multiplex PCR; TCRdb's copy has only in-frame clones and leaves some out. This sample has around 75,000 clones, with 65% to 85% found just once. The clonotype comes from a man over 45 with COVID-19, enrolled during active disease. The source material was peripheral blood. This chain links TRBV13 with TRBJ1-4; 8 bases match TRBD1. The CDR3 here is CASSSGDRTNEKLFF. The CDR3 bases are TGTGCCAGCAGCTCGGGGGACAGGACTAATGAAAAACTGTTTTTT. The entire variable domain, with the rest obtained from reference TRBV13 and TRBJ1-4, is as follows: AAGVIQSPRHLIKEKRETATLKCYPIPRHDTVYWYQQGPGQDPQFLISFYEKMQSDKGSIPDRFSAQQFSDYHSELNMSSLELGDSALYFCASSSGDRTNEKLFFGSGTQLSVL.